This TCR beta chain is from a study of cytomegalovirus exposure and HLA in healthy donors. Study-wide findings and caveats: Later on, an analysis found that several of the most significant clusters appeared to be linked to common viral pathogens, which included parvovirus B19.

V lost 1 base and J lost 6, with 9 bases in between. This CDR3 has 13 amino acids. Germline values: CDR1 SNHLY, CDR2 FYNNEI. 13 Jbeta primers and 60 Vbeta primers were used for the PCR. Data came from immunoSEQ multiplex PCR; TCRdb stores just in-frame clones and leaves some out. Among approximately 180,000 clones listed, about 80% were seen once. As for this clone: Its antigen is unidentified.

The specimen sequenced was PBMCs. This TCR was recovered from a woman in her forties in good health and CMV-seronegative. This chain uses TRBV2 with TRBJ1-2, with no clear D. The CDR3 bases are TGTGCCAGCAGTGAAGGAGGCCAGAATGGCTACACCTTC. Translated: CASSEGGQNGYTF.